Sequencing of this T cell receptor (beta chain) was carried out in a study of chemoradiotherapy in HPV16-positive cancers. This clone was picked up a small number of times. TCRdb's copy holds only in-frame clones and misses some; the assay was immunoSEQ multiplex PCR. The data show 65,000 to 80,000 clones, 85% to 90% seen once. Deletions cut 0 bases from V and 1 base from J, with 7 bases between. Germline CDR1 is SGHRS and CDR2 is YFSETQ. The CDR3 covers 14 residues. This sequence was found in a human donor with HPV-associated anogenital cancer. The sample here was blood, taken from a patient who underwent chemoradiotherapy. The gene calls are TRBV5-1 and TRBJ1-1; maybe TRBD1 (5 bases). Here the CDR3 DNA reads TGCGCCAGCAGCTTGGCCGGGGCGAACACTGAAGCTTTCTTT. It encodes CASSLAGANTEAFF.